Below, 19 T cell receptor beta chains from the same sample are listed, as sequenced in a study of T cell repertoires in cytomegalovirus infection. TCRdb re-analysed the reads in MiXCR, keeping a single row per CDR3 protein. The data show 90,000 to 120,000 distinct CDR3 sequences, roughly a quarter seen once. Sequenced material: CD8+ T cells from PBMCs. The receptors shown here come from a human donor in good health (CMV status not recorded). Some clones in this sample may be carry-over from other donors' samples.

This rearrangement joins TRBV12-5 to TRBJ2-5; D is unresolved. Germline V gene data show CDR1 as LGHNT and CDR2 as FRNRAP. The CDR3 runs to 15 residues. Trimming removed 0 bases from V and 3 bases from J, with 11 bases in between. The CDR3 DNA follows: TGTGCTAGTGGTTTGGTAGGTGCAGCCGAAGAGACCCAGTACTTC. Translation: CASGLVGAAEETQYF.

A few counts support this clonotype. CDR3 nucleotide sequence: TGCAGCGTTGAAGTGCACAGGGGCGCCTACGAGCAGTACTTC. Protein product: CSVEVHRGAYEQYF. The chain combines TRBV29-1 with TRBJ2-7; 7 positions agree with TRBD1. Per the germline V gene, CDR1 is SQVTM and CDR2 is ANQGSEA. The CDR3 totals 14 residues. Trimming cost V 1 base and J 2 bases; bases outside gene matches: 5.

Only a few counts were recorded for this clonotype. This rearrangement joins TRBV27 to TRBJ2-7, with TRBD2 matching 7 bases. The CDR3 has 14 amino acids. From germline, CDR1 is MNHEY and CDR2 SMNVEV (reference sequence). Trimming removed 6 bases from V and 3 bases from J; junction bases left unmatched: 8. CDR3 sequence (DNA): TGTGCCAGCAGACCCAGCGGGACTCACTACGAGCAGTACTTC. As protein: CASRPSGTHYEQYF.

The gene calls are TRBV11-3 and TRBJ2-7, with D perhaps TRBD1 (5 bases). The germline gives CDR1 SGHNT, CDR2 YENEEA. The CDR3 has 14 amino acids. V was clipped by 2 bases and J by 6 bases, with 14 bases between them. In DNA, the CDR3 is TGTGCCAGCAGCTTACAGGGCATCGAACTCGAGCAGTACTTC. It encodes CASSLQGIELEQYF. The entire variable domain, with the rest obtained from reference TRBV11-3 and TRBJ2-7, is as follows: EAGVVQSPRYKIIEKKQPVAFWCNPISGHNTLYWYLQNLGQGPELLIRYENEEAVDDSQLPKDRFSAERLKGVDSTLKIQPAELGDSAVYLCASSLQGIELEQYFGPGTRLTVT.

Only a few counts were recorded for this clonotype. V gene TRBV20-1 combines with J gene TRBJ2-1, with D perhaps matching TRBD2 (5 bases). The CDR3 has 11 residues. Per the germline V gene, CDR1 is DFQATT and CDR2 is SNEGSKA (reference sequence). V shed 6 bases and J shed 9 bases, with 12 bases lying between them. CDR3 nucleotides: TGCAGTGCCTCAGCAGGAGGTGAGCAGTTCTTC. This sequence encodes CSASAGGEQFF.

The chain has TRBV12-5 and TRBJ1-2, with 8 bases aligning to TRBD1. The CDR3 is 13 residues long. From germline, CDR1 is LGHNT and CDR2 FRNRAP. V gave up 6 bases and J gave up 3 bases; unmatched junction bases: 3. CDR3 nucleotides: TGTGCTAGTGGAGTGGGACAGGACTATGGCTACACCTTC. Protein product: CASGVGQDYGYTF.

This clonotype was seen more than once but under ten times. V is TRBV24-1 and J is TRBJ2-3; possibly TRBD2 for D (7 bases). V was clipped by 5 bases and J by 1 base, with 18 bases between them. The CDR3 is 17 residues long. Germline V gene lookup returns CDR1 KGHDR and CDR2 SFDVKD. CDR3 sequence: CATSAPGGGVGTDTQYF. CDR3 sequence (DNA): TGTGCCACCAGTGCCCCCGGAGGGGGGGTAGGCACAGATACGCAGTATTTT.

The CDR3 loop reads CASSIGGDSAYEQYF. CDR3 DNA sequence: TGTGCCAGTAGTATAGGAGGGGACAGCGCCTACGAGCAGTACTTC. This rearrangement joins TRBV19 to TRBJ2-7; 7 bases fit TRBD1. V gave up 1 base and J gave up 2 bases; unmatched junction bases: 5. This CDR3 has 15 residues. The germline CDR1 and CDR2 sequences are LNHDA and SQIVND (reference sequence).

Only a few counts were recorded for this clonotype. The chain combines TRBV11-2 with TRBJ1-1; D may be TRBD1 (6 bases). CDR1 SGHAT and CDR2 FQNNGV come from the germline V gene. Trimming cost V 3 bases and J 1 base, with 15 bases left between them. CDR3 size: 16 residues. The CDR3 DNA follows: TGTGCCAGCAGCTTCTCAGGGGATAATACGAACACTGAAGCTTTCTTT. Translation gives CASSFSGDNTNTEAFF.

The sample holds a few counts of this clonotype. The CDR3 sequence: CASSVRTQGAPGANVLTF. CDR3 nucleotide sequence: TGTGCCAGCAGCGTTCGTACACAGGGGGCCCCTGGGGCCAACGTCCTGACTTTC. The rearrangement links TRBV9 to TRBJ2-6, with 9 bases matching TRBD1. Germline V gene lookup returns CDR1 SGDLS and CDR2 YYNGEE. Germline trimming cut 2 bases from V and 2 bases from J; bases unmatched to any gene: 8. The length of the CDR3 is 18 residues.

There are a few counts of this clonotype. The chain uses TRBV2 and TRBJ2-5; 14 positions agree with TRBD2. J was trimmed by 4 bases and V by 6 bases; bases with no gene match: 1. The CDR3 runs 14 residues. In germline, CDR1 is SNHLY, CDR2 FYNNEI. This chain's CDR3 is CASSGLAGGETQYF. In DNA form, the CDR3 reads TGTGCCAGCAGCGGACTAGCGGGGGGAGAGACCCAGTACTTC.

The chain combines TRBV20-1 with TRBJ1-5; 10 bases match TRBD1. CDR1 is DFQATT, CDR2 SNEGSKA, per germline (reference sequence). V lost 0 bases and J lost 4; bases outside the gene matches: 6. The length of the CDR3 is 16 residues. CDR3 bases: TGCAGTGCTAGAGAAGTAGGGACAGGGGCGAATCAGCCCCAGCATTTT. This codes for CSAREVGTGANQPQHF.

Here the CDR3 reads CASTWTSGGAYTDTQYF. DNA of the CDR3: TGTGCCAGCACCTGGACTAGCGGGGGCGCATACACAGATACGCAGTATTTT. This chain uses TRBV28 with TRBJ2-3; 13 bases agree with TRBD2. Trimming at V came to 7 bases and at J to 2 bases, leaving 9 bases not matched to a gene. Germline loops: CDR1 MDHEN, CDR2 SYDVKM. The CDR3 length is 17 residues.

In nucleotides, the CDR3 is TGTGCCAGCTATCGGACAGGGTGGAATGAGCAGTTCTTC. Protein product: CASYRTGWNEQFF. The chain recombines TRBV7-9 with TRBJ2-1; 8 bases are shared with TRBD1. The CDR3 length is 13 residues. The trim removed 8 bases at V and 7 bases at J, leaving 7 bases unmatched. Germline CDR1 SEHNR, CDR2 FQNEAQ (reference sequence). The full variable domain, completed using reference TRBV7-9 and TRBJ2-1, is DTGVSQNPRHKITKRGQNVTFRCDPISEHNRLYWYRQTLGQGPEFLTYFQNEAQLEKSRLLSDRFSAERPKGSFSTLEIQRTEQGDSAMYLCASYRTGWNEQFFGPGTRLTVL.

This clonotype has a handful of counts. Germline is not matched at one junction end, which may reflect a read error. V gene TRBV7-8 combines with J gene TRBJ2-2; 7 positions agree with TRBD2. The V gene's germline CDR1 is SGHVS and CDR2 FQNEAQ. The CDR3 has 14 amino acids. CDR3 amino acids: CASSLAGNTGELFF. The CDR3 DNA reads as TGTGCCAGCAGTTTAGCGGGGAACACCGGGGAGCTGTTTTTT.

At least ten counts were recorded for this clonotype. J is TRBJ2-2 and V is TRBV7-8, with 14 positions matching TRBD2. The germline gives CDR1 SGHVS, CDR2 FQNEAQ. The trim removed 1 base at V and 6 bases at J, leaving 1 base unmatched. This CDR3 has 16 residues. CDR3 in amino acids: CASSLVGLAGAGELFF. CDR3 bases: TGTGCCAGCAGCTTAGTGGGACTAGCGGGAGCCGGGGAGCTGTTTTTT.

The chain is built from TRBV28 and TRBJ2-1; D is perhaps TRBD1 (7 bases). The CDR3 is 16 residues long. CDR1 MDHEN and CDR2 SYDVKM come from the germline V gene. V gave up 7 bases and J gave up 5 bases, with 21 bases separating them. CDR3 in DNA: TGTGCCAGCACCCGCCCAGGGGGGCTAGTCCACAATGAGCAGTTCTTC. This encodes CASTRPGGLVHNEQFF.

The chain has TRBV29-1 and TRBJ1-2, with a weak D call TRBD1 (5 bases). Germline CDR1 SQVTM, CDR2 ANQGSEA. V lost 5 bases, J lost 4 bases, and 11 bases lay in between. This CDR3 region has 12 residues. CDR3 region: CSVTWGLYGYTF. The CDR3 coding sequence is TGCAGCGTTACATGGGGCCTCTATGGCTACACCTTC.

This clonotype was detected ten times or more. The chain links TRBV28 to TRBJ2-1; D remains unclear. Germline V gives CDR1 MDHEN, CDR2 SYDVKM. This CDR3 region has 12 residues. Trimming removed 3 bases at V and 5 bases at J, with 5 bases between. CDR3 in DNA: TGTGCCAGCAGTTTCAACCACAATGAGCAGTTCTTC. This codes for CASSFNHNEQFF.